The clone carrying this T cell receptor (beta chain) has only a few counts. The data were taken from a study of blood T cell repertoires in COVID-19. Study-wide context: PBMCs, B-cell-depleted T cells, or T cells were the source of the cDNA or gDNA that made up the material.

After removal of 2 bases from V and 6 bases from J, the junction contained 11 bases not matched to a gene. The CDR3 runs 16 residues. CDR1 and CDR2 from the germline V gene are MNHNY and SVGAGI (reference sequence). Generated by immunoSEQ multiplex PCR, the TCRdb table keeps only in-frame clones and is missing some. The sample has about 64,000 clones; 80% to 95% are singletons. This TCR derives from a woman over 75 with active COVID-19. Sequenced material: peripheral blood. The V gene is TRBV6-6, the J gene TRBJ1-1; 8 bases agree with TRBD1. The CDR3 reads CASSYMQGAGTSEAFF. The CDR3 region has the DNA TGTGCCAGCAGTTACATGCAGGGGGCAGGTACTTCTGAAGCTTTCTTT.